These T cell receptor beta chains were read from a single sample in a study of cytomegalovirus exposure and HLA in healthy donors. Profiling relied on immunoSEQ multiplex PCR, and the TCRdb table lists in-frame clones only, not all of them. The sample consists of over 100,000 clones, approximately 78% of them appearing once. Sequenced material: PBMCs. These receptors were collected from a woman between 45 and 65 years old in good health and CMV-seropositive. Both conserved end residues are part of each CDR3.

V	J	CDR3
TRBV7-9	TRBJ1-2	CASSLRGVEGYTF
TRBV5-4	TRBJ1-1	CASSQEVDTEAFF
TRBV6-1	TRBJ2-3	CASSNRDRGTDTQYF
TRBV28	TRBJ2-7	CASSLFTGRGLYEQYF
TRBV29-1	TRBJ1-3	CSVVLSETGINTIYF
TRBV18	TRBJ2-5	CASSPLAGTSGGETQYF
TRBV4-3	TRBJ2-3	CASSPSLVRSDTQYF
TRBV30	TRBJ2-5	CAWGLGGGTQYF
TRBV28	TRBJ1-4	CASTSLRENSNEKLFF
TRBV28	TRBJ2-5	CASSTNYRGRETQYF
TRBV7-6	TRBJ1-1	CASSLTGENTEAFF
TRBV7-9	TRBJ2-7	CASRPKLAGSSYEQYF
TRBV5-1	TRBJ2-1	CASSPPGLAGGYEQFF
TRBV11-1	TRBJ2-7	CASSLRGQGRYEQYF
TRBV18	TRBJ1-2	CASSPPSDRIGGYTF
TRBV5-4	TRBJ1-2	CASSPGQGIDYGYTF
TRBV11-2	TRBJ1-1	CASSLVGGRAEAFF
TRBV19	TRBJ2-1	CASSIWGVNNEQFF
TRBV5-1	TRBJ2-3	CASSFAAASSTDTQYF
TRBV18	TRBJ1-1	CASSPPTGTGMTEAFF
TRBV6-6	TRBJ1-6	CASSYGSSYNSPLHF
TRBV5-6	TRBJ2-3	CASSFGGGTSTDTQYF
TRBV4-1	TRBJ2-1	CASTRQGAVGKNEQFF
TRBV7-8	TRBJ1-4	CASSGWFRQATNEKLFF
TRBV7-9	TRBJ2-2	CASSWAGGLDTGELFF
TRBV28	TRBJ1-5	CASSTQGGVSNQPQHF
TRBV28	TRBJ2-7	CASSLTLSSYEQYF
TRBV5-4	TRBJ2-5	CASKADLGEETQYF
TRBV5-4	TRBJ1-2	CASSGDRGYGYTF
TRBV4-3	TRBJ1-2	CASSTLPWTVYGYTF
TRBV28	TRBJ1-2	CASSLDAQDSYLF
TRBV5-1	TRBJ2-3	CASSSQPWTDRTDTQYF
TRBV30	TRBJ1-1	CAWEGRRGEAFF
TRBV5-5	TRBJ2-5	CASSFPYQETQYF
TRBV7-8	TRBJ2-2	CASSSPLRASGSGTGELFF
TRBV29-1	TRBJ1-5	CSVARGINQPQHF
TRBV4-3	TRBJ1-4	CASSRGQSKNEKLFF
TRBV5-4	TRBJ2-5	CASRSGLAGIQETQYF
TRBV7-9	TRBJ1-1	CASSLEGPTEAFF
TRBV7-6	TRBJ1-3	CASSPPGRPAGNTIYF
TRBV4-2	TRBJ2-1	CASSQGIRENYEQFF
TRBV7-8	TRBJ2-3	CASSLVTGSKGDTQYF
TRBV7-2	TRBJ2-2	CASSSQGGGELFF
TRBV30	TRBJ1-1	CAWTIGRTRGWVEAFF
TRBV29-1	TRBJ2-3	CSVEPSTDTQYF
TRBV6-5	TRBJ1-6	CASRQGNSPLHF